This T cell receptor beta chain derives from a study of shared clonotypes between healthy human individuals. The assay was carried out at the deep level. Clones were sequenced by immunoSEQ multiplex PCR, and TCRdb holds only the in-frame ones, with some missing. The sample holds 1,400,000 or so clones, less than 99% seen once. There are 16 residues in the CDR3. Germline V CDR1 and CDR2: MNHEY, SVGAGI. The V end lost 0 bases, the J end lost 2 bases, and 11 bases lay between the germline ends. General study points: Clonotypes shared by all four donors outscored non-shared clonotypes in generation probability.

With regard to this clone: The target antigen is unknown.

The TCR was taken from a man aged 25 to 40 in good health. The sample taken for sequencing was naive CD4+ T cells sorted from blood. Subset described: CD45RA+ positively selected. This chain joins TRBV6-5 and TRBJ1-5; D unresolved. CDR3 coding DNA: TGTGCCAGCAGTTACTCCCGACCCTCGGGCAATCAGCCCCAGCATTTT. Its translation: CASSYSRPSGNQPQHF.